A single sample gave rise to the 29 T cell receptor beta chains below, sequenced in a study of T-cell memory formation after mild COVID-19. TCRdb analysed the 5' RACE reads with MiXCR anew, one entry per CDR3 protein. The sample yields about 110,000 distinct CDR3 sequences, over 15% seen once. Sequenced: PBMCs or a T cell subset sorted from them (not recorded which). The source of these receptors is an adult woman who had mild COVID-19 (a few samples of this study predate the infection). Cell type and time point are not known.

This clonotype was detected only a few times. This chain joins TRBV7-6 and TRBJ1-6, with 10 bases identical to TRBD1. Trimming at V came to 5 bases and at J to 10 bases, leaving 8 bases not matched to a gene. The CDR3 contains 15 residues. Germline assignment: CDR1 SGHVS and CDR2 FNYEAQ. The CDR3: CASSIDRGLRSPLHF. CDR3 DNA: TGTGCCAGCAGCATCGACAGGGGGCTTCGGTCACCCCTCCACTTT.

V and J are TRBV4-1 and TRBJ2-2; 9 bases are a match to TRBD2. The V and J ends lost 2 bases and 2 bases, in that order; junction bases with no gene match: 3. The CDR3 consists of 16 residues. CDR1 and CDR2 (germline): MGHRA, YSYEKL. The CDR3 DNA sequence: TGCGCCAGCAGCCAACTAGCGGGGCTAAACACCGGGGAGCTGTTTTTT. It specifies CASSQLAGLNTGELFF.

This sequence joins TRBV9 and TRBJ1-2, with TRBD1 matching over 10 bases. Germline trimming cut 4 bases from V and 4 bases from J; bases unmatched to any gene: 10. Germline CDR1 and CDR2: SGDLS and YYNGEE. There are 16 residues in the CDR3. The CDR3 DNA sequence: TGTGCCAGCAGCATTCCCGGGACAGGGGCGAGCTATGGCTACACCTTC. This sequence encodes CASSIPGTGASYGYTF.

This clonotype was found a few times. V gene TRBV24-1 combines with J gene TRBJ1-1; the D gene is possibly TRBD1 (6 bases). Trimming pared 5 bases from V and 4 bases from J, leaving 13 bases between. Germline CDR1 is KGHDR and CDR2 is SFDVKD. The CDR3 is 14 amino acids. The CDR3 reads CATSGTGSGTEAFF. The CDR3 region has the DNA TGTGCCACCAGTGGAACAGGGTCGGGCACTGAAGCTTTCTTT.

This clonotype was recorded at least ten times. The CDR3 region is CASSQDTIQETQYF. Here the CDR3 DNA reads TGTGCCAGCAGCCAAGATACGATACAAGAGACCCAGTACTTC. The chain joins TRBV4-2 to TRBJ2-5; D uncertain. With 0 bases removed from V and 2 bases from J, the gap between germline ends came to 7 bases. Germline CDR1 is LGHNA and CDR2 is YNFKEQ. The CDR3 covers 14 residues.

The chain links TRBV29-1 to TRBJ2-7; TRBD1 might be the D (8 bases). CDR1 and CDR2 from the germline V gene are SQVTM and ANQGSEA. Trimming left V 2 bases short and J 4 bases short, with 18 bases between. CDR3 length: 15 amino acids. The CDR3 DNA reads TGCAGCGTTGAAAGACAGGGGACTATAACGTACGAGCAGTACTTC. Protein: CSVERQGTITYEQYF.

The J gene is TRBJ1-2, the V gene TRBV6-5; D is uncertain. The CDR3 sequence is 14 residues long. CDR1 and CDR2 from the germline V gene are MNHEY and SVGAGI. V was trimmed by 0 bases and J by 4 bases, leaving 9 bases between them. The CDR3 coding sequence is TGTGCCAGCAGTTACTCGCTGCAGTCCTATGGCTACACCTTC. Translated: CASSYSLQSYGYTF.

The sample holds a few counts of this clonotype. This sequence joins TRBV7-6 and TRBJ2-1; possibly TRBD1 or TRBD2 for D (5 bases each). The CDR3 is 13 amino acids. With 5 bases removed from V and 8 bases from J, the gap between germline ends came to 13 bases. Germline V CDR1 and CDR2: SGHVS, FNYEAQ. As DNA, the CDR3 is TGTGCCAGCAGCCCCACGGGGCCCGATGAGCAGTTCTTC. It is translated as CASSPTGPDEQFF.

V is TRBV6-2 or TRBV6-3 and J is TRBJ2-7; D not certain. Germline lookup yields CDR1 MNHEY and CDR2 SVGEGT. This CDR3 region has 13 residues. V lost 1 base, J lost 3 bases, and 7 bases lay in between. CDR3 nucleotide sequence: TGTGCCAGCAGTTACTTCGTATACTACGAGCAGTACTTC. Translated: CASSYFVYYEQYF.

The chain links TRBV7-6 to TRBJ1-1, with a possible D match to TRBD1 (6 bases). The CDR3 is 16 residues long. Germline lookup yields CDR1 SGHVS and CDR2 FNYEAQ. V was trimmed by 4 bases and J by 1 base, leaving 16 bases between them. The CDR3 DNA is TGTGCCAGCAGCTCACACCGGGACAATAAGAACACTGAAGCTTTCTTT. This codes for CASSSHRDNKNTEAFF.

Only a few counts were recorded for this clonotype. This rearrangement joins TRBV20-1 to TRBJ2-1, with a weak D call TRBD2 (5 bases). This CDR3 has 15 amino acids. V gave up 0 bases and J gave up 4 bases, with 13 bases separating them. Germline-derived CDR1 and CDR2 are DFQATT and SNEGSKA (reference sequence). The CDR3 reads CSARDRSSPYNEQFF. CDR3 in DNA: TGCAGTGCTAGAGATCGGTCTAGCCCTTACAATGAGCAGTTCTTC.

This clonotype has more than one count but fewer than ten. The chain couples TRBV6-5 to TRBJ1-1, with a tentative D call TRBD1 (6 bases). The CDR3 sequence is 17 residues long. Germline CDR1 and CDR2: MNHEY and SVGAGI. Trimming stripped 6 bases from V and 4 bases from J, with 24 bases between. The DNA for the CDR3 is TGTGCCAGCAGCCCCGTAAGACAATGGGGGGCGAGCACTGAAGCTTTCTTT. Translation gives CASSPVRQWGASTEAFF.

The CDR3 DNA sequence: TGTGCCAGCAGTTCCTCGTGGGGGGGCAATGAGCAGTTCTTC. It specifies CASSSSWGGNEQFF. The J gene is TRBJ2-1, the V gene TRBV12-3 or TRBV12-4; TRBD2 matches at 7 bases. The ends lost 4 bases at V and 6 bases at J; junction bases unmatched: 6. This CDR3 region has 14 residues.

This clonotype was recorded a few times. The chain carries TRBV4-1 and TRBJ2-1, with D possibly matching TRBD1 (5 bases). CDR1 and CDR2 (germline): MGHRA, YSYEKL. CDR3 length: 13 residues. V was shortened by 1 base and J by 8 bases, with 9 bases between the two germline ends. This chain's CDR3 is CASSQVGRDEQFF. The CDR3 DNA is TGCGCCAGCAGCCAAGTAGGCAGGGATGAGCAGTTCTTC.

This clonotype was detected only a few times. The V and J genes are TRBV12-3 or TRBV12-4 and TRBJ2-5; D uncertain. V lost 3 bases to trimming and J lost 0 bases, with 8 bases between them. The CDR3 has 14 residues. For the CDR3, the DNA is TGTGCCAGCAGTTTGGAGTTATACCAAGAGACCCAGTACTTC. Residues: CASSLELYQETQYF.

As concerns this clonotype: At one of its ends the junction is not consistent with the germline gene, which may arise from a read error. This chain joins TRBV7-7 and TRBJ2-7, with TRBD2 as a possible D gene (6 bases). Germline CDR1 reads SSHAT; CDR2 reads FNYEAQ (reference sequence). The CDR3 has 14 residues. The CDR3 DNA sequence: TGTGCTAGCAGCCCCCAAAAGGGAGGCTACGAGCAGTACTTC. Its protein product is CASSPQKGGYEQYF.

This clonotype came up a few times. The V and J genes are TRBV7-9 and TRBJ1-1; unclear D gene. From germline, CDR1 is SEHNR and CDR2 FQNEAQ (reference sequence). Trimming removed 5 bases at V and 0 bases at J, with 13 bases between. The CDR3 contains 15 residues. The CDR3 DNA reads TGTGCCAGCAGCCCCATGATTTGGATGAACACTGAAGCTTTCTTT. Amino acid sequence: CASSPMIWMNTEAFF.

Here the CDR3 DNA reads TGCAGCGTTGAGGGACTAGCGGGAGGAGGTTTCACAGATACGCAGTATTTT. Its translation is CSVEGLAGGGFTDTQYF. The V and J genes are TRBV29-1 and TRBJ2-3; 15 bases line up with TRBD2. This CDR3 contains 17 residues. Germline trimming cut 3 bases from V and 2 bases from J; bases unmatched to any gene: 6. CDR1 is SQVTM, CDR2 ANQGSEA, per germline.

This clonotype was recorded a few times. V usage is TRBV5-1 and J usage is TRBJ2-3, with 7 nucleotides matching TRBD1. Trimming took 3 bases from V and 1 from J; bases not matched to a gene: 2. Germline V gives CDR1 SGHRS, CDR2 YFSETQ. This CDR3 spans 14 amino acids. The DNA for the CDR3 is TGCGCCAGCAGCTACGACAGGGGCACAGATACGCAGTATTTT. Its translation: CASSYDRGTDTQYF.

The chain employs TRBV19 and TRBJ2-5; D gene uncertain. Trimming took 6 bases from V and 4 from J, leaving 15 bases between them. The CDR3 loop spans 14 amino acids. CDR1 and CDR2 (germline): LNHDA, SQIVND (reference sequence). CDR3 amino acids: CASSPGGSAETQYF. In DNA, the CDR3 is TGTGCCAGTAGCCCCGGTGGTAGTGCAGAGACCCAGTACTTC.

The J gene is TRBJ2-3, the V gene TRBV7-6; D possibly matches TRBD1 or TRBD2 (6 bases each). The CDR3 contains 14 residues. Deletions cut 2 bases from V and 4 bases from J, with 10 bases between. The germline CDR1 and CDR2 sequences are SGHVS and FNYEAQ. The chain's CDR3 is CASSLRGASDTQYF. The CDR3, as DNA: TGTGCCAGCAGCTTAAGGGGGGCCTCAGATACGCAGTATTTT. Full variable domain (remainder filled in from reference TRBV7-6 and TRBJ2-3): GAGVSQSPRYKVTKRGQDVALRCDPISGHVSLYWYRQALGQGPEFLTYFNYEAQQDKSGLPNDRFSAERPEGSISTLTIQRTEQRDSAMYRCASSLRGASDTQYFGPGTRLTVL.

The chain couples TRBV7-8 to TRBJ1-4; D is unresolved. The CDR3 is made up of 14 amino acids. Between the trimmed V and J ends, which lost 4 bases and 5 bases, there was a span of 11 bases. Germline lookup yields CDR1 SGHVS and CDR2 FQNEAQ. The CDR3 spells CASSYVLENEKLFF. DNA for the CDR3: TGTGCCAGCAGCTACGTCCTGGAGAATGAAAAACTGTTTTTT.

Concerning this clonotype itself: At one end, the junction sequence differs from germline, possibly due to a read error. The chain recombines TRBV7-9 with TRBJ2-1; weak D call: TRBD1 (5 bases). The CDR3 is 14 amino acids. The germline gives CDR1 SEHNR, CDR2 FQNEAQ (reference sequence). The CDR3 spells CASSFRQGPNEQLF. As DNA, the CDR3 is TGTGCCAGCAGCTTTCGGCAGGGTCCTAATGAGCAGCTCTTC.

This clonotype was picked up a small number of times. This chain uses TRBV4-3 with TRBJ2-2, with 7 bases aligning to TRBD1. Germline V gene data show CDR1 as LGHNA and CDR2 as YSLEER. V lost 3 bases to trimming and J lost 5 bases; unmatched junction nucleotides: 3. CDR3 length equals 14 residues. Here the CDR3 reads CASSHGTATGELFF. The CDR3 bases are TGCGCCAGCAGCCACGGGACAGCGACCGGGGAGCTGTTTTTT.

This clonotype was detected a few times. V usage is TRBV7-3 and J usage is TRBJ2-5; 13 bases line up with TRBD2. The CDR3 sequence is 16 residues long. V was clipped by 5 bases and J by 5 bases; unmatched bases: 8. Looked up from germline, CDR1 is SGHTA and CDR2 is FQGTGA. This chain's CDR3 is CASSLRAGLAGETQYF. Written as DNA, the CDR3 is TGTGCCAGCAGCCTACGAGCGGGACTAGCGGGGGAGACCCAGTACTTC. The complete variable domain, with remaining parts taken from reference TRBV7-3 and TRBJ2-5, reads GAGVSQTPSNKVTEKGKYVELRCDPISGHTALYWYRQSLGQGPEFLIYFQGTGAADDSGLPNDRFFAVRPEGSVSTLKIQRTERGDSAVYLCASSLRAGLAGETQYFGPGTRLLVL.

The chain carries TRBV7-9 and TRBJ1-2; TRBD1 aligns across 8 bases. The J segment lost 4 bases and the V segment lost 5 bases, leaving 6 bases of the junction unmatched. The CDR3 is 14 residues long. Germline CDR1 reads SEHNR; CDR2 reads FQNEAQ (reference sequence). The CDR3 DNA sequence: TGTGCCAGCAGCCGGACAGGGCCATCCTATGGCTACACCTTC. Amino acids: CASSRTGPSYGYTF.

This clonotype was observed at least ten times. The chain carries TRBV5-5 and TRBJ2-7; D gene unclear. Trimming stripped 0 bases from V and 0 bases from J, with 4 bases between. The CDR3 spans 13 residues. Germline loops: CDR1 SGHKS, CDR2 YYEKEE (reference sequence). The CDR3 region has the DNA TGTGCCAGCAGCTTGGACACCTCCTACGAGCAGTACTTC. Protein product: CASSLDTSYEQYF.

In this sample, this clonotype turned up a few times. The CDR3 DNA is TGCAGCGTTGGGGCTAGCGGGATGGTAGATACGCAGTATTTT. Its translation: CSVGASGMVDTQYF. J is TRBJ2-3 and V is TRBV29-1; 9 nucleotides align to TRBD2. V dropped 4 bases and J dropped 5; count of bases not matched to a gene: 7. Germline V gene lookup returns CDR1 SQVTM and CDR2 ANQGSEA. The CDR3 contains 14 residues.

V is TRBV15 and J is TRBJ2-1; no reliable D call. The germline V gene has CDR1 LNHNV and CDR2 YYDKDF (reference sequence). This CDR3 is built from 16 residues. The germline V and J ends were trimmed by 0 bases and 5 bases, with 14 bases remaining between them. This chain's CDR3 is CATSRDRSRLNNEQFF. The CDR3 DNA reads as TGTGCCACCAGCAGAGACCGGAGCAGACTTAACAATGAGCAGTTCTTC.